Sequencing of this T cell receptor beta chain was carried out in a study of T cell responses to AZD1222 COVID-19 vaccine. Across the study: Researchers grouped second doses given at about 4 or about 12 weeks into one pool.

Germline V gives CDR1 SGHRS, CDR2 YFSETQ. CDR3 length equals 14 residues. V was cut by 0 bases and J by 4 bases, with 7 bases left in between. A note on this clone: Antigen unknown.

TCRdb's copy holds only in-frame clones and misses some; the assay was immunoSEQ multiplex PCR. The table shows around 120,000 clones, with roughly 84% occurring only once. Study conclusions and caveats: Researchers took repertoire samples only after the peak T cell response had come. White British ancestry dominated among donors, who included more females, and clonal diversity was possibly underestimated.

The J gene is TRBJ2-2, the V gene TRBV5-1; D perhaps matches TRBD2 (5 bases). The sample consisted of peripheral blood, taken on day 0 of AZD1222 vaccination. The sequence was collected from an adult in good health. The CDR3 sequence is CASSLEGGTGELFF. The CDR3 DNA sequence: TGCGCCAGCAGCTTGGAAGGAGGCACCGGGGAGCTGTTTTTT.